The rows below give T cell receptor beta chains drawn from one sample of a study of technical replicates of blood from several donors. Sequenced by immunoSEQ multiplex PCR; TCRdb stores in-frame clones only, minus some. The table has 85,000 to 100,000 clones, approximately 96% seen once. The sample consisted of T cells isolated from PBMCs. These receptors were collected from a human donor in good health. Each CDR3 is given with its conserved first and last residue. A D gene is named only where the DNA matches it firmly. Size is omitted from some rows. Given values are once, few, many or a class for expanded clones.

CDR3 protein: CASSPADNYGYTF; CDR3 DNA: TGTGCCAGCAGCCCCGCGGATAACTATGGCTACACCTTC; clone size: NA; J gene: TRBJ1-2; V gene: TRBV7-8; D gene: NA
CDR3 protein: CASSYSGTSGSYEQFF; CDR3 DNA: TGTGCCAGCAGTTACTCCGGGACTAGCGGGAGTTATGAGCAGTTCTTC; clone size: once; J gene: TRBJ2-1; V gene: TRBV6-5; D gene: TRBD2
CDR3 protein: CASIGSGAYEQYF; CDR3 DNA: TGTGCCAGCATTGGGTCAGGGGCCTACGAGCAGTACTTC; clone size: few; J gene: TRBJ2-7; V gene: TRBV28; D gene: NA
CDR3 protein: CASSSAGQGPNEQYF; CDR3 DNA: TGTGCCAGCAGCTCCGCTGGACAGGGCCCCAACGAGCAGTACTTC; clone size: NA; J gene: TRBJ2-7; V gene: TRBV7-9; D gene: TRBD1
CDR3 protein: CASSVAGVPVETQYF; CDR3 DNA: TGTGCCAGCAGCGTCGCAGGGGTCCCAGTAGAGACCCAGTACTTC; clone size: NA; J gene: TRBJ2-5; V gene: TRBV9; D gene: NA
CDR3 protein: CASSEWGLSYEQYF; CDR3 DNA: TGCGCCAGCAGTGAATGGGGGCTCTCCTACGAGCAGTACTTC; clone size: NA; J gene: TRBJ2-7; V gene: TRBV10-1; D gene: NA
CDR3 protein: CASSPKGPGGPADTQYF; CDR3 DNA: TGTGCCAGCAGTCCCAAGGGTCCGGGAGGGCCTGCAGATACGCAGTATTTT; clone size: NA; J gene: TRBJ2-3; V gene: TRBV27; D gene: TRBD2
CDR3 protein: CASSEAGRYEQYF; CDR3 DNA: TGTGCCAGCAGCGAGGCGGGTCGGTACGAGCAGTACTTC; clone size: NA; J gene: TRBJ2-7; V gene: TRBV2; D gene: NA
CDR3 protein: CASSLGHSNSPLHF; CDR3 DNA: TGTGCCAGCAGCTTGGGACACTCCAATTCACCCCTCCACTTT; clone size: NA; J gene: TRBJ1-6; V gene: TRBV5-5; D gene: NA
CDR3 protein: CASRRQGTYEQYF; CDR3 DNA: TGTGCCAGCCGAAGACAGGGGACTTACGAGCAGTACTTC; clone size: NA; J gene: TRBJ2-7; V gene: TRBV2; D gene: TRBD1
CDR3 protein: CASSLFPSTSGGSHGETQYF; CDR3 DNA: TGTGCCAGCAGTTTATTTCCGTCGACTAGCGGGGGGTCACATGGGGAGACCCAGTACTTC; clone size: NA; J gene: TRBJ2-5; V gene: TRBV27; D gene: TRBD2
CDR3 protein: CASSSAGTSGSYEQYF; CDR3 DNA: TGTGCCAGCAGCAGTGCTGGGACTAGCGGGAGCTACGAGCAGTACTTC; clone size: few; J gene: TRBJ2-7; V gene: TRBV28; D gene: TRBD2
CDR3 protein: CASSEQGTGGGDEQFF; CDR3 DNA: TGTGCCAGCAGTGAACAAGGGACAGGGGGAGGAGATGAGCAGTTCTTC; clone size: NA; J gene: TRBJ2-1; V gene: TRBV6-4; D gene: TRBD1
CDR3 protein: CASSITGGNYGYTF; CDR3 DNA: TGTGCCAGTAGTATAACAGGGGGTAACTATGGCTACACCTTC; clone size: NA; J gene: TRBJ1-2; V gene: TRBV19; D gene: TRBD1
CDR3 protein: CASKAGGGGYTF; CDR3 DNA: TGTGCCAGCAAGGCAGGGGGAGGTGGCTACACCTTC; clone size: NA; J gene: TRBJ1-2; V gene: TRBV2; D gene: TRBD1
CDR3 protein: CASSVNPRDRGRNGELFF; CDR3 DNA: TGTGCCAGCAGTGTAAACCCCCGGGACAGGGGGCGCAACGGGGAGCTGTTTTTT; clone size: NA; J gene: TRBJ2-2; V gene: TRBV6-1; D gene: TRBD1
CDR3 protein: CASSPTRGTGYWDTEAFF; CDR3 DNA: TGTGCCAGCAGCCCCACCAGGGGGACAGGGTACTGGGACACTGAAGCTTTCTTT; clone size: NA; J gene: TRBJ1-1; V gene: TRBV13; D gene: TRBD1
CDR3 protein: CASQGRLTDTQYF; CDR3 DNA: TGTGCCTCTCAGGGGCGGCTCACAGATACGCAGTATTTT; clone size: NA; J gene: TRBJ2-3; V gene: TRBV5-6; D gene: NA
CDR3 protein: CASSDHQTMNTEAFF; CDR3 DNA: TGTGCCAGCAGTGATCACCAGACAATGAACACTGAAGCTTTCTTT; clone size: NA; J gene: TRBJ1-1; V gene: TRBV2; D gene: NA
CDR3 protein: CAISEGQQETQYF; CDR3 DNA: TGTGCCATCAGTGAGGGCCAACAAGAGACCCAGTACTTC; clone size: NA; J gene: TRBJ2-5; V gene: TRBV10-3; D gene: NA
CDR3 protein: CASRGTLNVLTF; CDR3 DNA: TGTGCCAGTCGCGGGACCCTCAACGTCCTGACTTTC; clone size: NA; J gene: TRBJ2-6; V gene: TRBV2; D gene: NA
CDR3 protein: CASSGTVGADTQYF; CDR3 DNA: TGCGCCAGCAGTGGGACAGTTGGCGCAGATACGCAGTATTTT; clone size: NA; J gene: TRBJ2-3; V gene: TRBV10-1; D gene: NA
CDR3 protein: CASSIDQEGGYGYTF; CDR3 DNA: TGTGCCAGTAGTATAGATCAGGAGGGCGGCTATGGCTACACCTTC; clone size: NA; J gene: TRBJ1-2; V gene: TRBV19; D gene: NA
CDR3 protein: CASSGSGWNTGELFF; CDR3 DNA: TGTGCCAGCAGTGGTTCAGGGTGGAACACCGGGGAGCTGTTTTTT; clone size: NA; J gene: TRBJ2-2; V gene: TRBV2; D gene: NA
CDR3 protein: CASGLVIPGGAYNEQFF; CDR3 DNA: TGTGCTAGTGGTTTGGTCATACCCGGTGGTGCCTACAATGAGCAGTTCTTC; clone size: NA; J gene: TRBJ2-1; V gene: TRBV12-5; D gene: NA
CDR3 protein: CASSYRSGQKETQYF; CDR3 DNA: TGTGCCAGTAGTTATCGATCGGGACAGAAAGAGACCCAGTACTTC; clone size: NA; J gene: TRBJ2-5; V gene: TRBV19; D gene: TRBD1
CDR3 protein: CASSSRLGPSDTQYF; CDR3 DNA: TGTGCCAGCAGCTCCCGACTAGGTCCCTCAGATACGCAGTATTTT; clone size: NA; J gene: TRBJ2-3; V gene: TRBV7-3; D gene: NA
CDR3 protein: CASSFWGGDYGYTF; CDR3 DNA: TGTGCCAGCAGTTTCTGGGGGGGGGACTATGGCTACACCTTC; clone size: NA; J gene: TRBJ1-2; V gene: TRBV27; D gene: NA
CDR3 protein: CATSRVGGGEQYF; CDR3 DNA: TGTGCCACCAGCAGAGTTGGGGGAGGCGAGCAGTACTTC; clone size: NA; J gene: TRBJ2-7; V gene: TRBV15; D gene: NA
CDR3 protein: CATKLQSYEQYF; CDR3 DNA: TGTGCCACAAAGTTACAGAGCTACGAGCAGTACTTC; clone size: NA; J gene: TRBJ2-7; V gene: TRBV28; D gene: NA
CDR3 protein: CASSYRGSSYNEQFF; CDR3 DNA: TGTGCCAGTAGTTACAGGGGGAGCTCCTACAATGAGCAGTTCTTC; clone size: NA; J gene: TRBJ2-1; V gene: TRBV19; D gene: TRBD1
CDR3 protein: CASSLGEGYRAPLHF; CDR3 DNA: TGTGCCAGCAGCTTAGGGGAGGGATATAGGGCACCCCTCCACTTT; clone size: NA; J gene: TRBJ1-6; V gene: TRBV7-2; D gene: NA
CDR3 protein: CASSIVSTHYEQYF; CDR3 DNA: TGTGCCAGTAGTATTGTGTCGACTCACTACGAGCAGTACTTC; clone size: NA; J gene: TRBJ2-7; V gene: TRBV19; D gene: NA
CDR3 protein: CASRGTGGTDTQYF; CDR3 DNA: TGTGCCAGCAGAGGGACAGGAGGCACAGATACGCAGTATTTT; clone size: NA; J gene: TRBJ2-3; V gene: TRBV2; D gene: TRBD1
CDR3 protein: CASSWDRVFTGELFF; CDR3 DNA: TGTGCCAGCAGCTGGGACAGGGTATTCACCGGGGAGCTGTTTTTT; clone size: NA; J gene: TRBJ2-2; V gene: TRBV5-4; D gene: TRBD1
CDR3 protein: CASSRLVDKNIQYF; CDR3 DNA: TGTGCCAGCAGCCGGTTAGTCGACAAAAACATTCAGTACTTC; clone size: NA; J gene: TRBJ2-4; V gene: TRBV7-9; D gene: NA
CDR3 protein: CASSLTTGHTGELFF; CDR3 DNA: TGTGCCAGCAGCTTAACGACAGGCCACACCGGGGAGCTGTTTTTT; clone size: NA; J gene: TRBJ2-2; V gene: TRBV6-1; D gene: NA
CDR3 protein: CASSFTGQSEKLFF; CDR3 DNA: TGTGCCAGCAGCTTTACAGGGCAGAGTGAAAAACTGTTTTTT; clone size: NA; J gene: TRBJ1-4; V gene: TRBV5-4; D gene: NA
CDR3 protein: CAFNRISNLTEATNEKLFF; CDR3 DNA: TGCGCCTTCAACCGGATATCCAATCTCACGGAGGCAACTAATGAAAAACTGTTTTTT; clone size: NA; J gene: TRBJ1-4; V gene: TRBV10-1; D gene: NA
CDR3 protein: CASSLTVQETQYF; CDR3 DNA: TGCGCCAGCAGCTTGACAGTCCAAGAGACCCAGTACTTC; clone size: NA; J gene: TRBJ2-5; V gene: TRBV5-1; D gene: NA
CDR3 protein: CASSTRGLAVSTDTQYF; CDR3 DNA: TGCGCCAGCAGCACCCGCGGACTAGCTGTTAGCACAGATACGCAGTATTTT; clone size: NA; J gene: TRBJ2-3; V gene: TRBV5-1; D gene: TRBD2
CDR3 protein: CASGLVGGLGAEAFF; CDR3 DNA: TGTGCTAGTGGTTTGGTAGGAGGGTTGGGTGCTGAAGCTTTCTTT; clone size: NA; J gene: TRBJ1-1; V gene: TRBV12-5; D gene: NA
CDR3 protein: CASSPLGPLYGGNTIYF; CDR3 DNA: TGTGCCAGCAGCCCCCTAGGTCCCCTGTACGGCGGAAACACCATATATTTT; clone size: once; J gene: TRBJ1-3; V gene: TRBV7-2; D gene: NA